A single sample gave rise to the 25 T cell receptor beta chains below, sequenced in a study of siplizumab effects on memory and regulatory T cells (dated by TCRdb to the late 2010s). Libraries were prepared through the immunoSEQ multiplex PCR assay. Entries here come from immuneACCESS through TCRdb and include only in-frame sequences with V and J called. Some clones fail to appear in such tables; in the studies checked, an unresolved V gene covers under half of the shortfall, and the cause of the remainder is unknown. The sample table contains some 110,000 clones; only one count was recorded for over 90% of them. Roughly 0.64% of the sample is taken by the ten largest. Sequencing was carried out using Tregs sorted from blood. The receptors here all came from a human donor in good health.

The CDR3 coding sequence is TGTGCCAGCGTTTTTTGGGACAGTGAAGCTTTCTTT. Protein product: CASVFWDSEAFF. This chain uses TRBV6-1 with TRBJ1-1; 7 bases are a match to TRBD1. This CDR3 is 12 amino acids long. J gave up 7 bases and V 8 bases, and 7 bases lay outside the gene matches. Germline values: CDR1 MNHNS, CDR2 SASEGT.

CDR3 sequence (DNA): TGTGCCAGCCGCCGGGGCCGCAATGAGCAGTTCTTC. Translated, it gives CASRRGRNEQFF. This sequence joins TRBV2 and TRBJ2-1; D assignment may be TRBD1 or TRBD2 (5 bases each). CDR1 is SNHLY, CDR2 FYNNEI, per germline. The CDR3 length is 12 residues. Trimming pared 8 bases from V and 6 bases from J, leaving 11 bases between.

The CDR3 spells CASSPITGVLLNTEAFF. The CDR3 DNA reads as TGTGCCAGCAGTCCGATAACAGGGGTCCTGTTGAACACTGAAGCTTTCTTT. The chain has TRBV27 and TRBJ1-1; 7 bases line up with TRBD1. Germline V gene sequence: CDR1 MNHEY, CDR2 SMNVEV (reference sequence). The J segment lost 0 bases and the V segment lost 5 bases, leaving 12 bases of the junction unmatched. CDR3 length equals 17 residues.

The V and J genes are TRBV9 and TRBJ2-5; D might be TRBD2 (5 bases). CDR3 length: 15 residues. Trimming removed 0 bases from V and 2 bases from J, with 11 bases in between. CDR1 is SGDLS, CDR2 YYNGEE, per germline. CDR3 coding DNA: TGTGCCAGCAGCGTAGCGGGGTCCCTACAAGAGACCCAGTACTTC. Translation: CASSVAGSLQETQYF.

Turning to this clone: Other nucleotide sequences in the sample specify the same CDR3. The rearrangement joins TRBV19 to TRBJ2-3, with TRBD2 matching 9 bases. Unmatched junction bases numbered 3, after V lost 4 bases and J lost 4 bases. The CDR3 covers 14 residues. Per germline, CDR1 LNHDA and CDR2 SQIVND (reference sequence). This CDR3 reads CASSRGTSSDTQYF. In nucleotides, the CDR3 is TGTGCCAGTAGTAGGGGGACTAGCTCAGATACGCAGTATTTT.

This clone appeared once. The CDR3 sequence: CASSSQGRQETQYF. The DNA for the CDR3 is TGTGCCAGCAGCTCCCAGGGTAGGCAAGAGACCCAGTACTTC. J is TRBJ2-5 and V is TRBV7-8, with a weak D call TRBD1 (5 bases). This CDR3 is 14 amino acids long. Trimming shortened V by 4 bases and J by 2 bases, and 11 bases separated the two germline ends. In germline, CDR1 is SGHVS, CDR2 FQNEAQ.

This clone has more than one count but fewer than ten. This chain connects TRBV6-1 to TRBJ1-3; the match to TRBD1 covers 7 bases. J gave up 5 bases and V 0 bases, and 4 bases lay outside the gene matches. The CDR3 runs 15 residues. Germline V lookup: CDR1 MNHNS, CDR2 SASEGT. The CDR3 loop is CASSEARQGRNTIYF. The CDR3 region has the DNA TGTGCCAGCAGTGAAGCGAGACAGGGTAGAAACACCATATATTTT.

The V gene is TRBV20-1, the J gene TRBJ2-3, with D unclear. In germline, CDR1 is DFQATT, CDR2 SNEGSKA (reference sequence). This CDR3 has 11 residues. V was clipped by 2 bases and J by 6 bases, with 6 bases between them. The CDR3 DNA follows: TGCAGTGCTAGAAGGTTTGATACGCAGTATTTT. This codes for CSARRFDTQYF.

This chain uses TRBV6-5 with TRBJ1-5, with D perhaps matching TRBD1 (6 bases). Germline V gene lookup returns CDR1 MNHEY and CDR2 SVGAGI. Trimming shortened V by 5 bases and J by 4 bases, and 15 bases separated the two germline ends. This CDR3 is built from 15 residues. CDR3 in amino acids: CASSTDPGANQPQHF. CDR3 DNA sequence: TGTGCCAGCAGTACTGACCCAGGGGCTAATCAGCCCCAGCATTTT.

The chain is built from TRBV7-9 and TRBJ2-7, with TRBD2 as a possible D gene (5 bases). V dropped 5 bases and J dropped 5 bases, with 13 bases sitting between them. The germline V gene encodes CDR1 SEHNR and CDR2 FQNEAQ (reference sequence). The CDR3 is made up of 13 amino acids. CDR3 nucleotide sequence: TGTGCCAGCAGCCCTGAACCCGGGAACGAGCAGTACTTC. This encodes CASSPEPGNEQYF.

The chain carries TRBV4-1 and TRBJ2-4, with D possibly being TRBD2 (5 bases). The length of the CDR3 is 12 residues. CDR1 MGHRA and CDR2 YSYEKL come from the germline V gene. V lost 4 bases and J lost 9, with 10 bases in between. This CDR3 reads CASSPGFGIQYF. The CDR3 nucleotides are TGCGCCAGCAGCCCGGGGTTCGGCATTCAGTACTTC.

Only one count was recorded for this clone. The CDR3 DNA is TGTGCCAGCAGTTTATCCCTAGCGGGGAGCCAAGAGACCCAGTACTTC. Protein: CASSLSLAGSQETQYF. V gene TRBV27 combines with J gene TRBJ2-5, with 9 bases matching TRBD2. Germline loops: CDR1 MNHEY, CDR2 SMNVEV (reference sequence). This CDR3 contains 16 residues. V was pared by 0 bases and J by 1 base, with 3 bases of the junction left unmatched.

V is TRBV6-5 and J is TRBJ2-3, with D tentatively TRBD2 (6 bases). The CDR3 length is 16 residues. The germline CDR1 and CDR2 sequences are MNHEY and SVGAGI. Trimming shortened V by 2 bases and J by 1 base, and 13 bases separated the two germline ends. The CDR3 sequence is CASSYAGPLRTDTQYF. CDR3 nucleotides: TGTGCCAGCAGTTACGCGGGGCCCCTACGCACAGATACGCAGTATTTT.

The chain has TRBV5-4 and TRBJ2-3, with D unresolved. V gave up 1 base and J gave up 5 bases, with 5 bases separating them. The CDR3 spans 12 residues. Germline values: CDR1 SGHNT, CDR2 YYREEE (reference sequence). The DNA of the CDR3 is TGTGCCAGCAGCTTGTTAGGAGATACGCAGTATTTT. It translates to CASSLLGDTQYF. Combining the CDR3 with reference TRBV5-4 and TRBJ2-3 gives the whole variable domain ETGVTQSPTHLIKTRGQQVTLRCSSQSGHNTVSWYQQALGQGPQFIFQYYREEENGRGNFPPRFSGLQFPNYSSELNVNALELDDSALYLCASSLLGDTQYFGPGTRLTVL.

The V and J genes are TRBV12-5 and TRBJ2-5, with D perhaps matching TRBD2 (7 bases). V dropped 0 bases and J dropped 4 bases, with 12 bases sitting between them. The length of the CDR3 is 15 residues. Germline V gene lookup returns CDR1 LGHNT and CDR2 FRNRAP. CDR3 protein: CASGLVRGGVETQYF. The CDR3 DNA reads TGTGCTAGTGGTTTGGTACGAGGGGGGGTAGAGACCCAGTACTTC.

The chain employs TRBV7-9 and TRBJ1-2; 9 bases match TRBD1. Germline CDR1 reads SEHNR; CDR2 reads FQNEAQ (reference sequence). CDR3 length: 17 amino acids. The ends lost 3 bases at V and 2 bases at J; junction bases unmatched: 10. The CDR3 spells CASSFLGQGALNYGYTF. The CDR3 DNA sequence: TGTGCCAGCAGCTTTTTGGGACAGGGAGCCCTGAACTATGGCTACACCTTC.

The chain couples TRBV5-1 to TRBJ1-1; TRBD1 agrees at 7 bases. This CDR3 has 13 amino acids. V lost 0 bases to trimming and J lost 6 bases; unmatched junction nucleotides: 2. Looked up from germline, CDR1 is SGHRS and CDR2 is YFSETQ. This CDR3 reads CASSLGQGPEAFF. The CDR3 coding sequence is TGCGCCAGCAGCTTGGGACAGGGACCTGAAGCTTTCTTT.

This chain joins TRBV5-1 and TRBJ2-7; 11 nucleotides agree with TRBD2. CDR1 is SGHRS and CDR2 is YFSETQ in the germline V gene. Trimming cost V 3 bases and J 0 bases; bases outside gene matches: 11. The CDR3 spans 18 residues. The CDR3 DNA sequence: TGCGCCAGCAGCTACACACTAGCGGGGGACATGAGCTCCTACGAGCAGTACTTC. It is translated as CASSYTLAGDMSSYEQYF.

The rearrangement joins TRBV28 to TRBJ2-5; D is perhaps TRBD1 (6 bases). The CDR3 length is 15 residues. Germline-derived CDR1 and CDR2 are MDHEN and SYDVKM. V lost 4 bases and J 2 bases, leaving 14 bases between the germline ends. CDR3 bases: TGTGCCAGCAGTTATCCCCAGGGGCCTCAAGAGACCCAGTACTTC. Encoded protein: CASSYPQGPQETQYF.

The chain couples TRBV27 to TRBJ2-7; D may correspond to TRBD1 or TRBD2 (5 bases each). The CDR3 consists of 13 residues. Germline CDR1 is MNHEY and CDR2 is SMNVEV (reference sequence). V was trimmed by 3 bases and J by 6 bases, leaving 12 bases between them. CDR3: CASSLINGGEQYF. In DNA, the CDR3 is TGTGCCAGCAGTTTGATTAATGGGGGCGAGCAGTACTTC.

This chain links TRBV6-5 with TRBJ2-7, with 7 bases aligning to TRBD1. Germline V gives CDR1 MNHEY, CDR2 SVGAGI. CDR3 size: 13 residues. V dropped 1 base and J dropped 5; count of bases not matched to a gene: 2. Written as DNA, the CDR3 is TGTGCCAGCAGTTACTACAGGGGCAACGAGCAGTACTTC. It translates to CASSYYRGNEQYF.

This chain joins TRBV19 and TRBJ2-1; D is uncertain. The CDR3 is 11 amino acids. CDR1 LNHDA and CDR2 SQIVND come from the germline V gene (reference sequence). V was pared by 5 bases and J by 6 bases, with 5 bases between. In DNA form, the CDR3 reads TGTGCCAGTAGTGTTGCCAATGAGCAGTTCTTC. Protein product: CASSVANEQFF.

J is TRBJ1-4 and V is TRBV7-9; D is ambiguous. Germline loops: CDR1 SEHNR, CDR2 FQNEAQ (reference sequence). This CDR3 has 14 amino acids. V lost 0 bases and J lost 8, with 10 bases in between. CDR3 bases: TGTGCCAGCAGCTTAGCGGGTGGGCAGGAAAAACTGTTTTTT. Translated: CASSLAGGQEKLFF.

This chain connects TRBV7-9 to TRBJ1-2; possibly TRBD1 for D (6 bases). The length of the CDR3 is 13 residues. Germline V gives CDR1 SEHNR, CDR2 FQNEAQ (reference sequence). V was cut by 3 bases and J by 7 bases, with 12 bases left in between. In nucleotides, the CDR3 is TGTGCCAGCAGCTTTCCGGGGGCGGGTGGCTACACCTTC. Residues: CASSFPGAGGYTF.

The V call is TRBV29-1, the J call TRBJ2-7; D is perhaps TRBD1 or TRBD2 (7 bases each). The CDR3 has 14 residues. From germline, CDR1 is SQVTM and CDR2 ANQGSEA. Trimming stripped 0 bases from V and 3 bases from J, with 12 bases between. The CDR3 region is CSVEDIRGGYEQYF. CDR3 bases: TGCAGCGTTGAAGATATCAGGGGGGGCTACGAGCAGTACTTC.